In terms of frequency, the clone carrying this T cell receptor (beta chain) is medium-sized (0.01 to 0.1%). Its cognate antigen is unknown. One tube held mixed TRB-A and TRB-B primer pools for touch-down PCR. Each CDR3 protein gets one entry in TCRdb, which reprocessed the multiplex PCR reads and gives no DNA. Recorded for this sample: some 5,400 distinct CDR3 sequences. CDR3 length equals 14 residues. This sample was taken from a study of T cell clusters in autoimmune cytopenias. Study-wide results and limits: Comparing secondary cytopenia with chronic lymphocytic leukemia showed no cluster-lack signature, apparently masked by lymphoma repertoire. Exclusive TRB clusters were approximately 3-fold more numerous in healthy donors than in active autoimmune hepatitis.

Tens of thousands of genome equivalents of blood DNA were amplified for TRB. This sample was shared with a second study, whose subject was T cell repertoires in aging, cancer and after chemotherapy. That publication notes: Over several months to years, re-sampled healthy donor repertoires clearly shared clones. Some 9.4 million TCR reads made up the full dataset.

The sample consisted of peripheral blood. This clonotype was sampled from a human donor in good health. The rearrangement joins TRBV12-3 or TRBV12-4 to TRBJ1-2; the TCRdb call, TRBD1, lacks DNA for checking. The CDR3 region is CASSLGQGYYGYTF.